Shown below are 20 T cell receptor beta chains from a single sample sequenced in a study of cytomegalovirus exposure and HLA in healthy donors. PCR involved 60 Vbeta and 13 Jbeta primers. Measured with immunoSEQ multiplex PCR; TCRdb has only the in-frame clones, and not every one. The data contain about 140,000 clones, roughly 72% of them singletons. Sample: PBMCs. The source of these receptors is a middle-aged man in good health and CMV-seronegative.

The rearrangement links TRBV2 to TRBJ1-6, with D perhaps TRBD1 (6 bases). Trimming removed 6 bases from V and 5 bases from J, with 14 bases in between. The V gene's germline CDR1 is SNHLY and CDR2 FYNNEI. The CDR3 has 15 amino acids. The CDR3 coding sequence is TGTGCCAGCAGACCCAGGGGTCTCGATAATTCACCCCTCCACTTT. It is translated as CASRPRGLDNSPLHF.

There are a few counts of this clone. The V and J genes are TRBV4-2 and TRBJ2-7; 8 bases fit TRBD2. V lost 1 base, J lost 7 bases, and 15 bases stayed unmatched. CDR3 size: 17 residues. Germline assignment: CDR1 LGHNA and CDR2 YNFKEQ. For the CDR3, the DNA is TGTGCCAGCAGCCAAGGCCCCGCACTAGCGGCGGGTCGGGAGCAGTACTTC. It is translated as CASSQGPALAAGREQYF.

This chain uses TRBV6-4 with TRBJ2-5; 7 nucleotides match TRBD2. The DNA matches TRBJ2-7 better at its end, which makes the J call doubtful. This CDR3 comprises 16 residues. Germline V CDR1 and CDR2: MRHNA, SNTAGT. The CDR3 reads CASSDSVASGGYEQYF. CDR3 in DNA: TGTGCCAGCAGTGACTCGGTGGCTAGCGGAGGCTACGAGCAGTACTTC.

V is TRBV7-2 and J is TRBJ2-1, with TRBD2 identical over 10 bases. The ends lost 5 bases at V and 4 bases at J; junction bases unmatched: 8. The CDR3 has 16 amino acids. Germline loops: CDR1 SGHTA, CDR2 FQGNSA. For the CDR3, the DNA is TGTGCCAGCAGCAAGGTAGCGGGGGGCTATTACAATGAGCAGTTCTTC. The encoded protein is CASSKVAGGYYNEQFF.

This clone showed up just once. The V and J genes are TRBV19 and TRBJ2-3, with 10 bases aligning to TRBD1. Germline loops: CDR1 LNHDA, CDR2 SQIVND (reference sequence). V shed 8 bases and J 4 bases; nucleotides not matched to a gene: 9. This CDR3 contains 15 residues. This CDR3 reads CASFPTGGRPDTQYF. The CDR3 region has the DNA TGTGCCAGTTTCCCGACAGGGGGCCGCCCAGATACGCAGTATTTT. The complete variable domain, with remaining parts taken from reference TRBV19 and TRBJ2-3, reads DGGITQSPKYLFRKEGQNVTLSCEQNLNHDAMYWYRQDPGQGLRLIYYSQIVNDFQKGDIAEGYSVSREKKESFPLTVTSAQKNPTAFYLCASFPTGGRPDTQYFGPGTRLTVL.

This clone was counted only a few times. J is TRBJ1-1 and V is TRBV4-1; the D is unclear. The germline CDR1 and CDR2 sequences are MGHRA and YSYEKL. There are 14 residues in the CDR3. V was shortened by 6 bases and J by 4 bases, with 15 bases between the two germline ends. CDR3 nucleotides: TGCGCCAGCAGGTCCACAAGGACTGTCACTGAAGCTTTCTTT. Its protein is CASRSTRTVTEAFF.

The chain is built from TRBV11-2 and TRBJ2-3, with 9 positions matching TRBD2. V trimming: 1 base; J trimming: 3 bases; junction bases outside the gene matches: 5. Germline V gene lookup returns CDR1 SGHAT and CDR2 FQNNGV. The CDR3 extends over 16 amino acids. This CDR3 reads CASSLGRGGRTDTQYF. DNA of the CDR3: TGTGCCAGCAGCTTAGGGCGGGGGGGCCGGACAGATACGCAGTATTTT.

The chain recombines TRBV18 with TRBJ2-1; 7 positions agree with TRBD2. Germline CDR1 is KGHSH and CDR2 is LQKENI. V dropped 4 bases and J dropped 5; count of bases not matched to a gene: 20. The CDR3 is made up of 19 amino acids. CDR3 in DNA: TGTGCCAGCTCACGGCGGGCATCCGTTGCGGGAGAGTTCAACAATGAGCAGTTCTTC. This encodes CASSRRASVAGEFNNEQFF.

This clone was picked up a small number of times. The chain links TRBV30 to TRBJ1-6, with 7 bases lining up with TRBD1. Germline CDR1 is GTSNPN and CDR2 is SVGIG (reference sequence). This CDR3 has 16 residues. J gave up 0 bases and V 2 bases, and 4 bases lay outside the gene matches. Here the CDR3 reads CAWSLRGISYNSPLHF. CDR3 nucleotides: TGTGCCTGGAGTCTCAGGGGGATCTCCTATAATTCACCCCTCCACTTT.

This chain joins TRBV6-1 and TRBJ1-2; TRBD1 is a possible D gene (5 bases). Trimming cost V 3 bases and J 5 bases, with 16 bases left between them. The CDR3 is 15 residues long. Germline lookup yields CDR1 MNHNS and CDR2 SASEGT. CDR3 bases: TGTGCCAGCAGTGACCTCCGGGGGATTAAATATGGCTACACCTTC. Its protein product is CASSDLRGIKYGYTF.

V and J are TRBV7-9 and TRBJ1-5, with D unresolved. CDR3 length: 16 amino acids. Per germline, CDR1 SEHNR and CDR2 FQNEAQ (reference sequence). The V end was cut by 5 bases, the J end by 7 bases, with 21 bases between. CDR3 DNA: TGTGCCAGCAGCGCAAGCGGGGAGGTGGTAATCCAGCCCCAGCATTTT. It codes for CASSASGEVVIQPQHF.

This clone was counted between two and nine times. This chain uses TRBV7-2 with TRBJ2-4; tentative D call: TRBD2 (5 bases). V was trimmed by 5 bases and J by 0 bases, leaving 17 bases between them. CDR1 is SGHTA, CDR2 FQGNSA, per germline. This CDR3 spans 17 amino acids. The CDR3 DNA reads TGTGCCAGCAGCCTGGCAATGAGGGATCTAGCCAAAAACATTCAGTACTTC. Its translation: CASSLAMRDLAKNIQYF.

The V call is TRBV7-9, the J call TRBJ2-1, with a possible D match to TRBD1 (6 bases). The CDR3 length is 16 residues. The V and J ends lost 0 bases and 2 bases respectively, with 11 bases between them. The germline CDR1 and CDR2 sequences are SEHNR and FQNEAQ (reference sequence). For the CDR3, the DNA is TGTGCCAGCAGCTTAGCGCAGGGGATCACCTACAATGAGCAGTTCTTC. This sequence encodes CASSLAQGITYNEQFF.

This rearrangement joins TRBV19 to TRBJ1-2; a possible D gene is TRBD1 (6 bases). This CDR3 has 13 amino acids. Between the trimmed V and J ends, which lost 8 bases and 3 bases, there was a span of 13 bases. Per germline, CDR1 LNHDA and CDR2 SQIVND (reference sequence). CDR3 protein: CASARQEDYGYTF. The CDR3 DNA follows: TGTGCCAGTGCAAGACAGGAAGACTATGGCTACACCTTC.

The chain has TRBV7-2 and TRBJ2-6, with D hard to call. Germline CDR1 and CDR2: SGHTA and FQGNSA. Trimming removed 1 base from V and 6 bases from J, with 13 bases in between. CDR3 length: 16 residues. The CDR3 coding sequence is TGTGCCAGCAGCTTAGGGGTTGGGCCTTCGGCCAACGTCCTGACTTTC. This encodes CASSLGVGPSANVLTF.

The CDR3 nucleotides are TGTGCCAGCAGACACCCGGGACAGGGGGCCGAGCAGTACTTC. Translated: CASRHPGQGAEQYF. The V call is TRBV6-1, the J call TRBJ2-7; TRBD1 matches 12 bases. CDR1 and CDR2 (germline): MNHNS, SASEGT. V lost 6 bases to trimming and J lost 6 bases; unmatched junction nucleotides: 6. CDR3 length: 14 residues.

The CDR3 nucleotides read TGTGCCAGCAGCGTAGACCCGGGACTAGCGGGGTACACCGGGGAGCTGTTTTTT. This encodes CASSVDPGLAGYTGELFF. The chain uses TRBV9 and TRBJ2-2, with 13 positions matching TRBD2. The CDR3 contains 18 residues. With V trimmed by 0 bases and J by 3 bases, 5 bases remained unmatched. Germline-derived CDR1 and CDR2 are SGDLS and YYNGEE.

V usage is TRBV19 and J usage is TRBJ2-7; 9 bases match TRBD1. The ends lost 10 bases at V and 6 bases at J; junction bases unmatched: 7. The V gene's germline CDR1 is LNHDA and CDR2 SQIVND (reference sequence). The length of the CDR3 is 12 residues. CDR3 nucleotide sequence: TGTGCCACCAGGGGACAGGGCGGCGAGCAGTACTTC. This translates into CATRGQGGEQYF. Combining the CDR3 with reference TRBV19 and TRBJ2-7 gives the whole variable domain DGGITQSPKYLFRKEGQNVTLSCEQNLNHDAMYWYRQDPGQGLRLIYYSQIVNDFQKGDIAEGYSVSREKKESFPLTVTSAQKNPTAFYLCATRGQGGEQYFGPGTRLTVT.

As DNA, the CDR3 is TGTGCCAGCAGTCCAGGGAATAGTGGGGAGCTGTTTTTT. Its protein product is CASSPGNSGELFF. This chain uses TRBV2 with TRBJ2-2, with a tentative D call TRBD1 (5 bases). Per germline, CDR1 SNHLY and CDR2 FYNNEI. The CDR3 is made up of 13 amino acids. V was clipped by 5 bases and J by 8 bases, with 12 bases between them.

V usage is TRBV6-1 and J usage is TRBJ2-7; 8 nucleotides match TRBD1. V lost 4 bases to trimming and J lost 4 bases; unmatched junction nucleotides: 6. CDR1 is MNHNS and CDR2 is SASEGT in the germline V gene. This CDR3 region has 14 residues. CDR3 sequence reads: CASSAGQGTYEQYF. CDR3 nucleotide sequence: TGTGCCAGCAGTGCCGGACAGGGAACTTACGAGCAGTACTTC.